A selection of T cell receptor beta chains follows, all from one sample in a study of PD-1 blockade in mismatch repair-deficient tumors. Assay used: immunoSEQ multiplex PCR; TCRdb lists only in-frame clones, some missing. Of around 14,000 clones listed, approximately 80% are singletons. No antigen has been assigned to these receptors. Sequences were derived from cells cultured in vitro, sampled from a patient treated with pembrolizumab. The receptors were gathered from an adult with mismatch repair-deficient cancer. The CDR3 runs from the conserved cysteine through the conserved F or W.

TRBJ2-1 | TRBV5-4 | CASSYPGLEEQFF
TRBJ2-7 | TRBV9 | CASSREGLEQYF
TRBJ2-2 | TRBV5-1 | CASSFRGNTGELFF
TRBJ1-1 | TRBV2 | CASSLQGNTEAFF
TRBJ1-2 | TRBV7-3 | CASSLTGGSNYGYTF
TRBJ2-7 | TRBV7-8 | CASSLVGTGWYF
TRBJ2-2 | TRBV19 | CASKGLQPNTGELFF
TRBJ1-6 | TRBV19 | CASQASGRYNSPLHF
TRBJ2-5 | TRBV9 | CASSRMGLAGAPVETQYF
TRBJ1-5 | TRBV7-2 | CASSFINQPQHF
TRBJ1-2 | TRBV28 | CASSLIYGGGTGSNYGYTF
TRBJ2-1 | TRBV20-1 | CSASRLRIGIF
TRBJ2-7 | TRBV6-5 | CASSLTGLYEQYF
TRBJ2-5 | TRBV5-6 | CASSLETIQETQYF
TRBJ2-3 | TRBV5-1 | CASSLTGSTDTQYF
TRBJ1-4 | TRBV5-1 | CASSLAQLNEKLFF
TRBJ1-3 | TRBV27 | CASRQVSGNTIYF
TRBJ1-2 | TRBV6-1 | CASSEVVDYGYTF
TRBJ2-7 | TRBV11-2 | CASSLVPRGSYEQYF
TRBJ1-5 | TRBV6-5 | CASSQDRGLNQPQHF
TRBJ1-3 | TRBV6-1 | CASGRQGANTIYF
TRBJ2-2 | TRBV11-2 | CASSLVGTSGNTGELFF
TRBJ2-3 | TRBV27 | CASSSPPNRDTQYF
TRBJ1-5 | TRBV4-1 | CASSQVSDSNQPQHF
TRBJ2-1 | TRBV5-1 | CASSPGNSNEQFF
TRBJ1-1 | TRBV10-3 | CAISESSLMNTEAFF